This T cell receptor (beta chain) stems from a study of shared clonotypes between healthy human individuals. Terminally differentiated effector memory CD45RA+ cells were left out of the naive CD8 fraction, which was CD45RO-negative and positively selected for CCR7. The table came from immunoSEQ multiplex PCR; TCRdb's copy has only in-frame clones and leaves some out. The sample contains about 2.1 million clones, 85% to 95% of which appear only once. CDR3 length equals 16 residues. With 6 bases removed from V and 1 base from J, the gap between germline ends came to 19 bases. Looked up from germline, CDR1 is WNHNN and CDR2 is SYGVQD (reference sequence).

The receptor was isolated from a man in his late teens or twenties in good health. Some clones in this sample may be carry-over from other donors' samples. The sample taken for sequencing was naive CD8+ T cells from PBMCs. J is TRBJ2-7 and V is TRBV10-1; D could derive from TRBD1 or TRBD2 (6 bases each). Here the CDR3 reads CASSGSEGGRSYEQYF. The DNA of the CDR3 is TGCGCCAGCAGCGGTTCCGAGGGGGGCCGTTCCTACGAGCAGTACTTC.